The source of this T cell receptor (beta chain) is a study of blood T cells in healthy people across ages. Study details: Every two T cells gave about one barcoded beta molecule via template switching. Study-wide results and limits: The CMV status of each donor remained undetermined, and this could have confounded shifts in expanded clonotypes. A greater number of naive CD4+ cells and higher diversity distinguished long-lived donors from aged donors.

Between the trimmed V and J ends, which lost 3 bases and 5 bases, there was a span of 8 bases. The CDR3 has 12 amino acids. From germline, CDR1 is SEHNR and CDR2 FQNEAQ (reference sequence). A sample-barcoded 5' primer and a J-beta primer mix were used in a second PCR of about 6 to 11 cycles. No fewer than 3 million CDR3-containing paired-end reads came from each sample. Via MiXCR, TCRdb re-called the 5' RACE reads, giving one row per CDR3 protein. The repertoire holds over a million distinct CDR3 sequences, under 55% seen once, with about 20% in the top ten. This clonotype occurred many times. Its antigen is not known.

This receptor was identified in a woman between 55 and 75 years old in good health. This rearrangement joins TRBV7-9 to TRBJ2-7; TRBD1 might be the D (5 bases). Specimen: blood. CDR3 protein: CASSLGLDEQYF. CDR3 nucleotide sequence: TGTGCCAGCAGCTTGGGGCTGGACGAGCAGTACTTC.